This TCR beta chain was documented in a study of blood T cell repertoires in COVID-19. The overall study: From the United States, Italy and Spain came samples of acute and convalescent COVID-19.

Participants came from 20 to 25 US areas, aged roughly 18 to 95 years. As processed by the authors: Cell counts per sample came from amplifying reference gene primers. The method was immunoSEQ multiplex PCR; TCRdb's version includes in-frame clones alone and lacks a portion of them. V and J calls and clone size come straight from that table; D and trimming were deduced from the DNA. The table records 150,000 to 200,000 clones, 80% to 85% of them present only once. Germline V gene sequence: CDR1 SNHLY, CDR2 FYNNEI. The CDR3 loop spans 11 amino acids. Trimming removed 4 bases at V and 8 bases at J, with 5 bases between.

The receptor comes from a woman aged 30 to 39 who had been exposed to COVID-19. The chain is built from TRBV2 and TRBJ1-4; D gene uncertain. Sequenced sample: PBMCs or T cells enriched from blood (not recorded which). The DNA for the CDR3 is TGTGCCAGCAGTGCTGTGGAAAAACTGTTTTTT. This codes for CASSAVEKLFF.